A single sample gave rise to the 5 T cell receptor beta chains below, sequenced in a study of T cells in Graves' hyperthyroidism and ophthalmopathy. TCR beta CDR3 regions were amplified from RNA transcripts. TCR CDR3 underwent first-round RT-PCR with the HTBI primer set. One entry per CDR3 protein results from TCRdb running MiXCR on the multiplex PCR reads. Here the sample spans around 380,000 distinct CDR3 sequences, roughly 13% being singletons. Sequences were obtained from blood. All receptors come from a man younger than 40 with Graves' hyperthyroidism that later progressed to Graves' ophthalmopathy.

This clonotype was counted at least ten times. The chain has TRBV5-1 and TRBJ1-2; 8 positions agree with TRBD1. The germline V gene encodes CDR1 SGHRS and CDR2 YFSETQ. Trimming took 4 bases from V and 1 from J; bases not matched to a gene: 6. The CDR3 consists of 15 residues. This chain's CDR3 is CASSPDRVGNYGYTF. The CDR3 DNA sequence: TGCGCCAGCAGCCCGGACAGGGTTGGTAACTATGGCTACACCTTC.

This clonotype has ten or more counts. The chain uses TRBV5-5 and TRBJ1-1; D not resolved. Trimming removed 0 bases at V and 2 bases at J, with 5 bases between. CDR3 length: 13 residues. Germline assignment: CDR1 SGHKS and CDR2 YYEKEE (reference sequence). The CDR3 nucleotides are TGTGCCAGCAGCTTGGAGTATAACACTGAAGCTTTCTTT. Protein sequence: CASSLEYNTEAFF.

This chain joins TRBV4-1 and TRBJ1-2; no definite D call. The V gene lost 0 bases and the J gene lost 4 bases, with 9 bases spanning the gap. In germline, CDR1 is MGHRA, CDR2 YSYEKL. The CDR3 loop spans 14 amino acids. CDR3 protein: CASSQDGVVYGYTF. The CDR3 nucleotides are TGCGCCAGCAGCCAAGATGGGGTGGTCTATGGCTACACCTTC.

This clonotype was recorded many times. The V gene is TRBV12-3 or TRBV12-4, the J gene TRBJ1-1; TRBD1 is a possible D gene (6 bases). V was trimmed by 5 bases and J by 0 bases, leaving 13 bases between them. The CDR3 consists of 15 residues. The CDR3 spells CASSPGQNLNTEAFF. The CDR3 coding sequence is TGTGCCAGCAGTCCCGGACAGAACTTGAACACTGAAGCTTTCTTT.

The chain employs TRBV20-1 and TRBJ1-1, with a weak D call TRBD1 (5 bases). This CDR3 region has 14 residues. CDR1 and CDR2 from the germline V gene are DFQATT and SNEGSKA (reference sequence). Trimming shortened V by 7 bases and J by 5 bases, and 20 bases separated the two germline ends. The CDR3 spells CSVKKPSGETEAFF. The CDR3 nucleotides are TGCAGTGTTAAGAAACCCTCGGGGGAAACTGAAGCTTTCTTT.